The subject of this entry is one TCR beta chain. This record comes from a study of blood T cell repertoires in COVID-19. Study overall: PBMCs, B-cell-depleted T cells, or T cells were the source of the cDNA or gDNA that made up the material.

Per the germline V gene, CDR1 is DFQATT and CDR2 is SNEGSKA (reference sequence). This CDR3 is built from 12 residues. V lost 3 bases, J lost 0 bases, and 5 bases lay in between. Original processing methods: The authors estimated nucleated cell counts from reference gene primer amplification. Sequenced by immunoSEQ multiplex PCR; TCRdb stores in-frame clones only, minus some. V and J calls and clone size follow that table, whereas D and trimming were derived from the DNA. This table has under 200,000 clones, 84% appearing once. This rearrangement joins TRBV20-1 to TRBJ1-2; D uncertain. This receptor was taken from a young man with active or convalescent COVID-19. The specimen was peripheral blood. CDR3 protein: CSASVANYGYTF. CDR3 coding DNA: TGCAGTGCTAGTGTAGCTAACTATGGCTACACCTTC.